Shown below are 17 T cell receptor beta chains from a single sample sequenced in a study of shared clonotypes between healthy human individuals. TCRdb's table, derived via immunoSEQ multiplex PCR, lists solely in-frame clones and lacks some. The repertoire consists of 2 million to 2.5 million clones, with roughly 95% occurring once and the leading ten covering roughly 0.13%. Sequencing was done on a sample of naive CD4+ T cells sorted from blood. This sample's subset: CD45RA+ positively selected. Receptor source: a man in his late teens or twenties in good health.

This sequence joins TRBV5-4 and TRBJ2-7, with D tentatively TRBD2 (6 bases). In germline, CDR1 is SGHNT, CDR2 YYREEE (reference sequence). Trimming took off 4 bases at V and 6 bases at J, with 17 bases between the two ends. The CDR3 has 14 residues. CDR3 nucleotides: TGTGCCAGCAGCGGGTTGGGGAGGTTCGGCGAGCAGTACTTC. This encodes CASSGLGRFGEQYF.

This chain links TRBV7-9 with TRBJ2-2; TRBD2 is a possible D gene (6 bases). Germline V CDR1 and CDR2: SEHNR, FQNEAQ (reference sequence). Trimming took 2 bases from V and 1 from J, leaving 11 bases between them. This CDR3 has 16 amino acids. CDR3 residues: CASSLYGGENTGELFF. The CDR3 DNA follows: TGTGCCAGCAGCTTATATGGCGGGGAGAACACCGGGGAGCTGTTTTTT.

This chain joins TRBV27 and TRBJ2-7, with D possibly matching TRBD1 (5 bases). The CDR3 loop spans 15 amino acids. Germline CDR1 is MNHEY and CDR2 is SMNVEV (reference sequence). V lost 4 bases to trimming and J lost 5 bases, with 18 bases between them. The CDR3 bases are TGTGCCAGCAGTTCCACAGGCGCCCAGTTTAACGAGCAGTACTTC. As protein: CASSSTGAQFNEQYF.

In its sample, this clone was seen once. This chain joins TRBV15 and TRBJ2-5, with TRBD2 as a possible D gene (6 bases). CDR1 is LNHNV, CDR2 YYDKDF, per germline (reference sequence). V was pared by 7 bases and J by 5 bases, with 14 bases between. This CDR3 is built from 13 residues. The DNA for the CDR3 is TGTGCCACCAACAATTGGGGGAGGGAGACCCAGTACTTC. This sequence encodes CATNNWGRETQYF.

The chain combines TRBV6-5 with TRBJ1-2, with D perhaps TRBD1 (5 bases). Germline assignment: CDR1 MNHEY and CDR2 SVGAGI. Between the trimmed V and J ends, which lost 5 bases and 3 bases, there was a span of 16 bases. The CDR3 covers 15 residues. The CDR3 reads CASSNSAGNYYGYTF. CDR3 coding DNA: TGTGCCAGCAGTAATTCGGCAGGGAATTACTATGGCTACACCTTC.

This CDR3 reads CAWSVVRTSGRAYGAQFF. DNA for the CDR3: TGTGCCTGGAGTGTAGTCAGGACTAGCGGGAGGGCCTACGGCGCGCAGTTCTTC. This chain uses TRBV30 with TRBJ2-1, with TRBD2 matching over 15 bases. The CDR3 has 18 amino acids. Germline V gene sequence: CDR1 GTSNPN, CDR2 SVGIG (reference sequence). The ends lost 0 bases at V and 12 bases at J; junction bases unmatched: 15.

The chain recombines TRBV6-5 with TRBJ2-1, with TRBD2 identical over 8 bases. Germline V gene sequence: CDR1 MNHEY, CDR2 SVGAGI. The CDR3 sequence is 16 residues long. Losses at the gene ends were 4 bases for V and 5 bases for J; bases not matched to a gene: 10. This chain's CDR3 is CASSSTGTSPHNEQFF. CDR3 bases: TGTGCCAGCAGTTCAACCGGGACTAGTCCCCACAATGAGCAGTTCTTC.

The chain combines TRBV5-1 with TRBJ2-5; 13 nucleotides agree with TRBD2. This CDR3 has 15 residues. Germline-derived CDR1 and CDR2 are SGHRS and YFSETQ. V trimming: 3 bases; J trimming: 5 bases; junction bases outside the gene matches: 4. The CDR3 loop reads CASSSSTSGGETQYF. The CDR3 nucleotides are TGCGCCAGCAGCTCTTCGACTAGCGGGGGGGAGACCCAGTACTTC.

This clone appeared a single time. The V gene is TRBV7-2, the J gene TRBJ2-1, with 11 bases lining up with TRBD2. Germline values: CDR1 SGHTA, CDR2 FQGNSA. The V segment lost 4 bases and the J segment 6 bases; nucleotides outside the gene matches: 11. The CDR3 sequence is 17 residues long. The CDR3: CASSSLILAGVFNEQFF. CDR3 coding DNA: TGTGCCAGCAGCTCGTTAATACTAGCGGGAGTTTTCAATGAGCAGTTCTTC.

The chain has TRBV19 and TRBJ2-6; TRBD2 agrees at 8 bases. Germline V CDR1 and CDR2: LNHDA, SQIVND (reference sequence). The CDR3 length is 19 residues. Losses at the gene ends were 1 base for V and 0 bases for J; bases not matched to a gene: 8. CDR3 sequence (DNA): TGTGCCAGTAGTATAGTCTTGACTAGCGCGAACTCTGGGGCCAACGTCCTGACTTTC. The encoded protein is CASSIVLTSANSGANVLTF.

This chain links TRBV13 with TRBJ1-2; D unclear. Trimming took 0 bases from V and 7 from J, leaving 3 bases between them. Per germline, CDR1 PRHDT and CDR2 FYEKMQ (reference sequence). The CDR3 contains 11 residues. The CDR3 coding sequence is TGTGCCAGCAGCTTAGGCTTTGGCTACACCTTC. Encoded protein: CASSLGFGYTF.

The chain employs TRBV7-9 and TRBJ1-4, with a tentative D call TRBD1 (6 bases). V was shortened by 2 bases and J by 5 bases, with 15 bases between the two germline ends. The CDR3 runs to 16 residues. Looked up from germline, CDR1 is SEHNR and CDR2 is FQNEAQ (reference sequence). CDR3: CASSLLSQGLNEKLFF. CDR3 DNA sequence: TGTGCCAGCAGCTTACTGTCACAGGGTTTAAATGAAAAACTGTTTTTT.

CDR3 coding DNA: TGTGCCAGCAGCCCCCCGGGAGGGCTCGAGCAGTACTTC. Translated, it gives CASSPPGGLEQYF. V is TRBV7-9 and J is TRBJ2-7; 8 positions agree with TRBD2. V was pared by 5 bases and J by 6 bases, with 6 bases of the junction left unmatched. There are 13 residues in the CDR3. CDR1 SEHNR and CDR2 FQNEAQ come from the germline V gene (reference sequence).

About this clone: Other DNA sequences within the sample encode an identical CDR3. This chain uses TRBV7-2 with TRBJ2-7; the match to TRBD2 covers 8 bases. Per germline, CDR1 SGHTA and CDR2 FQGNSA. This CDR3 has 14 residues. V trimming: 3 bases; J trimming: 1 base; junction bases outside the gene matches: 2. For the CDR3, the DNA is TGTGCCAGCAGCTTCGGGGGGGATTCCTACGAGCAGTACTTC. The encoded protein is CASSFGGDSYEQYF.

The V gene is TRBV21-1, the J gene TRBJ2-7; TRBD2, as called in the table, went unchecked against the DNA. TRBV21-1 is a known pseudogene. The CDR3 length is 16 residues. CDR3 amino acids: CASSKLSGTCTYEQYF. The CDR3 region has the DNA TGTGCCAGCAGCAAACTATCCGGGACTTGCACCTACGAGCAGTACTTC.

The gene calls are TRBV9 and TRBJ2-3; 11 nucleotides agree with TRBD2. CDR3 length: 18 residues. Germline CDR1 SGDLS, CDR2 YYNGEE. Trimming removed 6 bases from V and 4 bases from J; junction bases left unmatched: 16. The CDR3 coding sequence is TGTGCCAGCATCCGAATTACTAGCGGGGGCGCCCACCCAGATACGCAGTATTTT. The encoded protein is CASIRITSGGAHPDTQYF.

The chain employs TRBV30 and TRBJ2-2; D might be TRBD1 (5 bases). The CDR3 spans 11 residues. V lost 5 bases and J 7 bases, leaving 8 bases between the germline ends. In germline, CDR1 is GTSNPN, CDR2 SVGIG (reference sequence). This CDR3 is CAWGRDGELFF. DNA for the CDR3: TGTGCCTGGGGCAGGGACGGGGAGCTGTTTTTT.